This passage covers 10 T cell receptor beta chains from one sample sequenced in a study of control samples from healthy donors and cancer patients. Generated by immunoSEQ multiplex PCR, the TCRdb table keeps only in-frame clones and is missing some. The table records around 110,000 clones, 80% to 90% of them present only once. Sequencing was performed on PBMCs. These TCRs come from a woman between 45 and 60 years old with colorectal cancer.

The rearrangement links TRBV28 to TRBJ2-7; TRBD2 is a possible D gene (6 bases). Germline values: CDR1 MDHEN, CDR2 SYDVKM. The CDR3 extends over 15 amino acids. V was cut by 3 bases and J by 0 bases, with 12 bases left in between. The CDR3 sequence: CASSLVGLNSYEQYF. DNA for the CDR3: TGTGCCAGCAGTTTGGTTGGACTAAACTCCTACGAGCAGTACTTC.

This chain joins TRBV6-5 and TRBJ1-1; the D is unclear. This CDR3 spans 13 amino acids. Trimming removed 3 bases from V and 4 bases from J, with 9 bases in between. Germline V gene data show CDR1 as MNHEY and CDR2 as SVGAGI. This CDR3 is CASSYQVGTEAFF. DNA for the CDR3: TGTGCCAGCAGTTATCAGGTGGGCACTGAAGCTTTCTTT.

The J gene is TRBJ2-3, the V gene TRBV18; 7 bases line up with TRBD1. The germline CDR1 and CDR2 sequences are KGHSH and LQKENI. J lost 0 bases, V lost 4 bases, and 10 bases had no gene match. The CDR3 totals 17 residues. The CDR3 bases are TGTGCCAGCTCACGGAGACAGGGAAGGCTAAGCACAGATACGCAGTATTTT. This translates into CASSRRQGRLSTDTQYF. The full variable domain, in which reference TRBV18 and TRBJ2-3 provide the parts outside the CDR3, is NAGVMQNPRHLVRRRGQEARLRCSPMKGHSHVYWYRQLPEEGLKFMVYLQKENIIDESGMPKERFSAEFPKEGPSILRIQQVVRGDSAAYFCASSRRQGRLSTDTQYFGPGTRLTVL.

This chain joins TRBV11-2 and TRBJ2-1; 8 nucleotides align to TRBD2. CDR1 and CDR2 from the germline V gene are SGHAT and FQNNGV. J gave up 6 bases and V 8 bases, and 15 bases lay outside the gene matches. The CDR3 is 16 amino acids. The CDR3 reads CASRPIAGWHVNEQFF. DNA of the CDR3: TGTGCCAGCCGCCCAATAGCGGGATGGCATGTCAATGAGCAGTTCTTC.

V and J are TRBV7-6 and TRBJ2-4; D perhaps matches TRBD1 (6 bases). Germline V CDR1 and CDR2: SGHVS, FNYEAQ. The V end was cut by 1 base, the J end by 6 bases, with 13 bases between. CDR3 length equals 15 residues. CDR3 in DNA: TGTGCCAGCAGCTTAGGGGGGCTAGTGGCAAACATTCAGTACTTC. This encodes CASSLGGLVANIQYF.

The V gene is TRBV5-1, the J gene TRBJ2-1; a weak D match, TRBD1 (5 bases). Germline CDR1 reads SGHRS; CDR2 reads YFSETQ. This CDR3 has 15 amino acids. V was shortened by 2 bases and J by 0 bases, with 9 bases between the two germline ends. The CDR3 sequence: CASSLGQGSYNEQFF. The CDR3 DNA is TGCGCCAGCAGCTTAGGACAAGGCTCCTACAATGAGCAGTTCTTC.

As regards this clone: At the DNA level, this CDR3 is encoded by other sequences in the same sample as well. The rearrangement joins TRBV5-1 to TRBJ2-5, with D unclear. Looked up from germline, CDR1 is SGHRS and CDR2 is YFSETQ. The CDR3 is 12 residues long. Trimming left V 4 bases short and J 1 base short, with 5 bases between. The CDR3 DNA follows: TGCGCCAGCAGCCTGGGCCAAGAGACCCAGTACTTC. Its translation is CASSLGQETQYF.

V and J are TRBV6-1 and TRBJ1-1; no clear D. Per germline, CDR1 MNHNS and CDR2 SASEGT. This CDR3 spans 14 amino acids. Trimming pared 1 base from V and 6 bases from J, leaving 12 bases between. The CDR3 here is CASSEVGGRSEAFF. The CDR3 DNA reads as TGTGCCAGCAGTGAAGTAGGAGGCAGGTCTGAAGCTTTCTTT.

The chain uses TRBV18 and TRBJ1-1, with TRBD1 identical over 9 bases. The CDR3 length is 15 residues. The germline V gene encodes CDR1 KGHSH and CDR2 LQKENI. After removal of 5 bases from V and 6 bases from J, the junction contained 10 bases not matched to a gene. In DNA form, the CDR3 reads TGTGCCAGCTCAGCCGGGACAGGGATGAGATCTGAAGCTTTCTTT. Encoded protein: CASSAGTGMRSEAFF.

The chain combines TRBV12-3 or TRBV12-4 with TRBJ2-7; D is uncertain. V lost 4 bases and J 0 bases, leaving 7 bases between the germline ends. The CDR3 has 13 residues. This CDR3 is CASSSGSSYEQYF. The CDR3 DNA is TGTGCCAGCAGTTCGGGTAGCTCCTACGAGCAGTACTTC.